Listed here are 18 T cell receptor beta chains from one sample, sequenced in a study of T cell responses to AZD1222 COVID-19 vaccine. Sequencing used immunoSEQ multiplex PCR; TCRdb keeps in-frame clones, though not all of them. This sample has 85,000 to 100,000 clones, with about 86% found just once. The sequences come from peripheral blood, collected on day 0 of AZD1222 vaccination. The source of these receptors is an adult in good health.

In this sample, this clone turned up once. CDR3 DNA sequence: TGCGCCAGCAGTCATTTGGGAGACAGATCCTTCTCTGGGGCCAACGTCCTGACTTTC. Protein: CASSHLGDRSFSGANVLTF. V usage is TRBV23-1 and J usage is TRBJ2-6; D could derive from TRBD1 or TRBD2 (5 bases each). TRBV23-1 is noted as an ORF with a role that remains uncertain. The V gene lost 3 bases and the J gene lost 0 bases, with 18 bases spanning the gap. The CDR3 loop spans 19 amino acids.

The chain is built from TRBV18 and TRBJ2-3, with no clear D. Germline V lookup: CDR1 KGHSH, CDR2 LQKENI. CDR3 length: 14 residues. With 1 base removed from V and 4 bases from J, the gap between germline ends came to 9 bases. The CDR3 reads CASSPRAEADTQYF. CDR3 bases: TGTGCCAGCTCACCACGGGCTGAAGCAGATACGCAGTATTTT.

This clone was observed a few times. The CDR3 is CASGLGSGMYEQYF. CDR3 in DNA: TGTGCTAGTGGTTTGGGTAGCGGGATGTACGAGCAGTACTTC. This chain connects TRBV12-5 to TRBJ2-7; 8 nucleotides align to TRBD2. Unmatched junction bases numbered 3, after V lost 1 base and J lost 4 bases. This CDR3 comprises 14 residues. Germline values: CDR1 LGHNT, CDR2 FRNRAP.

CDR3 DNA: TGTGCCAGCGGGACAGAATTTAACTATGGCTACACCTTC. Translation: CASGTEFNYGYTF. The chain couples TRBV27 to TRBJ1-2, with TRBD1 identical over 7 bases. The CDR3 spans 13 residues. CDR1 and CDR2 (germline): MNHEY, SMNVEV (reference sequence). V was clipped by 8 bases and J by 1 base; unmatched bases: 4.

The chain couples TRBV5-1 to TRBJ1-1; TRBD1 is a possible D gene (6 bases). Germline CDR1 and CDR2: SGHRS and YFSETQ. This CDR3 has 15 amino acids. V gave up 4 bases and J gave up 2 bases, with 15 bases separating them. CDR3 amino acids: CASSSGQPSNTEAFF. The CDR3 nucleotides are TGCGCCAGCAGCAGTGGACAGCCATCCAACACTGAAGCTTTCTTT.

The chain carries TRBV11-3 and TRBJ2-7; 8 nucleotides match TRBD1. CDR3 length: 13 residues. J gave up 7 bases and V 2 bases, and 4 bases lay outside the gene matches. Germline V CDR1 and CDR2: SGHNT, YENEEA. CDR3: CASSLQGAGEQYF. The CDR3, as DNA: TGTGCCAGCAGCTTACAGGGGGCGGGGGAGCAGTACTTC. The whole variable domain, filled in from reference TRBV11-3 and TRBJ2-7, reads EAGVVQSPRYKIIEKKQPVAFWCNPISGHNTLYWYLQNLGQGPELLIRYENEEAVDDSQLPKDRFSAERLKGVDSTLKIQPAELGDSAVYLCASSLQGAGEQYFGPGTRLTVT.

CDR3 loop: CAWSVLGVQETQYF. CDR3 nucleotide sequence: TGTGCCTGGAGTGTACTTGGGGTGCAAGAGACCCAGTACTTC. The V call is TRBV30, the J call TRBJ2-5; D is ambiguous. Germline V gene sequence: CDR1 GTSNPN, CDR2 SVGIG (reference sequence). The CDR3 contains 14 residues. With 0 bases removed from V and 2 bases from J, the gap between germline ends came to 10 bases.

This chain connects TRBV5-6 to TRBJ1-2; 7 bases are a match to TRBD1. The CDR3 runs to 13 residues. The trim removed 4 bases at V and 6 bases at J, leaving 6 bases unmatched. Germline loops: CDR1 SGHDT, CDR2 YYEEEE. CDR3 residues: CASSTDRDNGYTF. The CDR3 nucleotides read TGTGCCAGCAGCACCGACAGGGACAATGGCTACACCTTC.

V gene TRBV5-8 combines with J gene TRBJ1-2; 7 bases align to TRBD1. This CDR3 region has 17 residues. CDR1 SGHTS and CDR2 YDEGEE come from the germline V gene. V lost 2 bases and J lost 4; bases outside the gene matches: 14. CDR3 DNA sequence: TGTGCCAGCAGCTTTAGGCCAGGGGGTCGAAACTTCTATGGCTACACCTTC. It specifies CASSFRPGGRNFYGYTF.

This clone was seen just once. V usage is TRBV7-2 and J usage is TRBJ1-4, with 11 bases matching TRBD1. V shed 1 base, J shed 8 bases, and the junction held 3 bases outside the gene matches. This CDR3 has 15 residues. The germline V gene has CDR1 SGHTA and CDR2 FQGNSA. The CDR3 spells CASSLEGQGGEKLFF. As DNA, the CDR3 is TGTGCCAGCAGCTTAGAGGGACAGGGGGGGGAAAAACTGTTTTTT.

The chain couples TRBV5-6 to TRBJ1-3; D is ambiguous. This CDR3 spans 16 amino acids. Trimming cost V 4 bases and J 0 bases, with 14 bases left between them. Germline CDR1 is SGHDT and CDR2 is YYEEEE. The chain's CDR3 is CASSGLTVPSGNTIYF. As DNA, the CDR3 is TGTGCCAGCAGCGGTCTAACCGTCCCCTCTGGAAACACCATATATTTT.

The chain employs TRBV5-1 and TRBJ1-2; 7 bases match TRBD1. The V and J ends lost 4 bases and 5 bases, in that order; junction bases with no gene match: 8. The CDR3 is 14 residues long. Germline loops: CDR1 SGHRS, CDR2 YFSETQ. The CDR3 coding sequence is TGCGCCAGCAGCATGGGAGGGGGCCAATATGGCTACACCTTC. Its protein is CASSMGGGQYGYTF.

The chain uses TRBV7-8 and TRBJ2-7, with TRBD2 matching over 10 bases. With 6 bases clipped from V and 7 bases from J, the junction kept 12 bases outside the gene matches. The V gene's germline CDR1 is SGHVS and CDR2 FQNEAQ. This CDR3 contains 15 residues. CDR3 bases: TGTGCCAGCAGAATATCCAGCGGGAGGGTAGGGGAGCAGTACTTC. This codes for CASRISSGRVGEQYF.

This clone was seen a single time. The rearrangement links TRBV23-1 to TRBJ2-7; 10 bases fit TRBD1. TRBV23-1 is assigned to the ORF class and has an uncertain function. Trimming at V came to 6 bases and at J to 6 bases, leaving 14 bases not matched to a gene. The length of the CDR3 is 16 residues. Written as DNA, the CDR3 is TGCGCCAGCAGCATGCCTAACCGGGACAGGGGAGGCGAGCAGTACTTC. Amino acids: CASSMPNRDRGGEQYF.

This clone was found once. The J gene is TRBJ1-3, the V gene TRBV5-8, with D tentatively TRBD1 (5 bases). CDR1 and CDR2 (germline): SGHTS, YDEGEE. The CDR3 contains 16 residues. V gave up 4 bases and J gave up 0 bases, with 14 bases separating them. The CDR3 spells CASSERDGYSGNTIYF. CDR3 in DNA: TGTGCCAGCAGCGAGCGGGACGGTTACTCTGGAAACACCATATATTTT.

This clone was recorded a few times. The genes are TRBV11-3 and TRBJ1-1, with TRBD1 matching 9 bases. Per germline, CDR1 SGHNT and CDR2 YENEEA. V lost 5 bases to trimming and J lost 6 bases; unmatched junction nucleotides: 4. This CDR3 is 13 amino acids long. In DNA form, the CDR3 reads TGTGCCAGCAGCAAGGGACAGGGTTCTGAAGCTTTCTTT. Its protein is CASSKGQGSEAFF.

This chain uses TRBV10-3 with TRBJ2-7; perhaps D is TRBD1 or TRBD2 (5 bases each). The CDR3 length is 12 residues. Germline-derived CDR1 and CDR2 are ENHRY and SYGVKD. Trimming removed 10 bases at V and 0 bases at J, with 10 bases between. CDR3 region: CATSGPSYEQYF. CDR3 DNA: TGTGCCACCTCGGGGCCCTCCTACGAGCAGTACTTC.

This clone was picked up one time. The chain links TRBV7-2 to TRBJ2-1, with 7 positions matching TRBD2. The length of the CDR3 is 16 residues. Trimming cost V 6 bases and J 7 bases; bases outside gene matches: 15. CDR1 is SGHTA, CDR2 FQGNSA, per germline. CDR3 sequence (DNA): TGTGCCAGCAGTACAGAAGGACTAGGCTATAGGAATGAGCAGTTCTTC. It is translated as CASSTEGLGYRNEQFF.